These 31 T cell receptor beta chains came from one sample sequenced in a study of T cells in Graves' hyperthyroidism and ophthalmopathy. TCR beta CDR3 region amplification was performed from RNA transcripts. The HTBI primer set was used in a first-round RT-PCR of the TCR CDR3. MiXCR, applied by TCRdb to the multiplex PCR reads, yields one record per CDR3 protein. Of under 550,000 distinct CDR3 sequences in the sample, approximately 14% were seen once. Material: blood. The receptors come from a woman between 18 and 29 years old with Graves' hyperthyroidism.

The CDR3 protein is CSATTGGSYEQYF. The CDR3 bases are TGCAGTGCCACGACAGGGGGCTCCTACGAGCAGTACTTC. The genes are TRBV20-1 and TRBJ2-7, with 9 nucleotides matching TRBD1. CDR1 is DFQATT and CDR2 is SNEGSKA in the germline V gene (reference sequence). The CDR3 is 13 amino acids. V was pared by 6 bases and J by 0 bases, with 3 bases of the junction left unmatched.

The rearrangement joins TRBV20-1 to TRBJ2-4; TRBD2 matches at 10 bases. V dropped 0 bases and J dropped 6; count of bases not matched to a gene: 8. Per germline, CDR1 DFQATT and CDR2 SNEGSKA (reference sequence). There are 16 residues in the CDR3. Here the CDR3 DNA reads TGCAGTGCTAGAGATCGTCCTAGCGGGAGATCAAACATTCAGTACTTC. Its protein product is CSARDRPSGRSNIQYF.

Many counts were recorded for this clonotype. The CDR3 sequence: CASSQEGTARQYF. The CDR3 DNA reads TGTGCCAGCAGCCAAGAGGGGACCGCAAGGCAGTACTTC. This chain connects TRBV3-1 to TRBJ2-7; D tentatively reads TRBD1 or TRBD2 (5 bases each). Germline CDR1 reads LGHDT; CDR2 reads YNNKEL (reference sequence). This CDR3 is built from 13 residues. V was shortened by 0 bases and J by 9 bases, with 12 bases between the two germline ends.

Ten or more counts support this clonotype. V and J are TRBV6-2 or TRBV6-3 and TRBJ2-3, with 14 bases lining up with TRBD2. Germline trimming cut 8 bases from V and 6 bases from J; bases unmatched to any gene: 4. The length of the CDR3 is 14 residues. CDR1 and CDR2 (germline): MNHEY, SVGEGT. In DNA, the CDR3 is TGTGCCAGCGGACTAGCGGGAGGCGACGATACGCAGTATTTT. It translates to CASGLAGGDDTQYF.

This sequence joins TRBV9 and TRBJ2-1; D gene unclear. This CDR3 has 13 amino acids. Germline V lookup: CDR1 SGDLS, CDR2 YYNGEE. Trimming removed 2 bases at V and 4 bases at J, with 7 bases between. As DNA, the CDR3 is TGTGCCAGCAGCGTCACGAAGTACAATGAGCAGTTCTTC. Encoded protein: CASSVTKYNEQFF.

Note on this clonotype: This CDR3 is missing its conserved last phenylalanine or tryptophan, likely due to a read error. The V call is TRBV18, the J call TRBJ2-7; the D gene is possibly TRBD2 (5 bases). V lost 6 bases, J lost 2 bases, and 11 bases lay in between. The germline V gene encodes CDR1 KGHSH and CDR2 LQKENI. The CDR3 loop spans 13 amino acids. CDR3 sequence (DNA): TGTGCCAGCTCCCCGGGGTCAACCTACGAGCAGTACCTC. Its translation is CASSPGSTYEQYL.

This clonotype was seen a few times. The J gene is TRBJ2-3, the V gene TRBV29-1; 9 positions agree with TRBD2. V lost 2 bases, J lost 1 base, and 4 bases stayed unmatched. From germline, CDR1 is SQVTM and CDR2 ANQGSEA. This CDR3 region has 15 residues. CDR3 coding DNA: TGCAGCGTTGAATTCCTAGCGGGACGCACAGATACGCAGTATTTT. Translated: CSVEFLAGRTDTQYF.

Ten or more counts support this clonotype. The chain carries TRBV6-1 and TRBJ1-2; D remains ambiguous. The CDR3 totals 13 residues. Germline loops: CDR1 MNHNS, CDR2 SASEGT. Trimming removed 8 bases from V and 8 bases from J, with 18 bases in between. CDR3 DNA sequence: TGTGCCAGCGACGAAGGAGGGTTAGGCGGCTACACCTTC. This sequence encodes CASDEGGLGGYTF.

This clonotype was observed many times. The J gene is TRBJ2-7, the V gene TRBV3-1; D remains ambiguous. The CDR3 contains 13 residues. V was cut by 6 bases and J by 6 bases, with 15 bases left in between. CDR1 and CDR2 from the germline V gene are LGHDT and YNNKEL (reference sequence). Here the CDR3 DNA reads TGTGCCAGCAGTCGTGATGACCGGAGCGAGCAGTACTTC. It codes for CASSRDDRSEQYF.

This clonotype appeared a few times. This chain links TRBV29-1 with TRBJ2-5; D possibly uses TRBD1 or TRBD2 (6 bases each). V was shortened by 6 bases and J by 4 bases, with 15 bases between the two germline ends. This CDR3 region has 13 residues. Germline V lookup: CDR1 SQVTM, CDR2 ANQGSEA. CDR3 loop: CSVLGGRGETQYF. The DNA of the CDR3 is TGCAGCGTCCTAGGGGGGCGGGGAGAGACCCAGTACTTC.

The chain uses TRBV28 and TRBJ2-7, with 7 bases identical to TRBD1. Germline CDR1 is MDHEN and CDR2 is SYDVKM. The CDR3 has 15 residues. V shed 6 bases, J shed 3 bases, and the junction held 11 bases outside the gene matches. As DNA, the CDR3 is TGTGCCAGCAGCCGCCGGGACAGCTCCAACTACGAGCAGTACTTC. It yields the protein CASSRRDSSNYEQYF.

This clonotype was found many times. The chain uses TRBV28 and TRBJ2-7, with 8 positions matching TRBD1. The CDR3 has 15 amino acids. CDR1 is MDHEN and CDR2 is SYDVKM in the germline V gene. Trimming removed 5 bases from V and 7 bases from J; junction bases left unmatched: 13. The chain's CDR3 is CASSPSDRASEEQYF. DNA for the CDR3: TGTGCCAGCAGTCCCTCGGACAGGGCCTCCGAGGAGCAGTACTTC.

In this sample, this clonotype turned up many times. The gene calls are TRBV11-2 and TRBJ2-7; 8 nucleotides agree with TRBD2. The ends lost 4 bases at V and 3 bases at J; junction bases unmatched: 2. From germline, CDR1 is SGHAT and CDR2 FQNNGV. This CDR3 contains 13 residues. The CDR3, as DNA: TGTGCCAGCAGCTCGGGACTAGTCTACGAGCAGTACTTC. Protein product: CASSSGLVYEQYF. Complete variable domain (other parts from reference TRBV11-2 and TRBJ2-7): EAGVAQSPRYKIIEKRQSVAFWCNPISGHATLYWYQQILGQGPKLLIQFQNNGVVDDSQLPKDRFSAERLKGVDSTLKIQPAKLEDSAVYLCASSSGLVYEQYFGPGTRLTVT.

This clonotype was recorded many times. The rearrangement links TRBV6-1 to TRBJ1-5; D call uncertain. Germline V gene lookup returns CDR1 MNHNS and CDR2 SASEGT. This CDR3 region has 13 residues. V was shortened by 1 base and J by 5 bases, with 6 bases between the two germline ends. The CDR3 here is CASSEGEDQPQHF. In DNA form, the CDR3 reads TGTGCCAGCAGTGAAGGGGAGGATCAGCCCCAGCATTTT.

There are many counts of this clonotype. The gene calls are TRBV4-1 and TRBJ2-1, with a tentative D call TRBD1 (6 bases). The CDR3 runs to 17 residues. Germline V lookup: CDR1 MGHRA, CDR2 YSYEKL. V gave up 1 base and J gave up 7 bases, with 20 bases separating them. CDR3 loop: CASSQGRTAARGNEQFF. CDR3 DNA: TGCGCCAGCAGCCAAGGCCGGACAGCCGCCCGAGGTAATGAGCAGTTCTTC.

Ten or more counts support this clonotype. This CDR3 reads CASSLLAGSTNQETQYF. In DNA, the CDR3 is TGTGCCAGCAGTTTATTAGCGGGGAGCACAAATCAAGAGACCCAGTACTTC. This rearrangement joins TRBV12-3 or TRBV12-4 to TRBJ2-5; 8 bases match TRBD2. The ends lost 2 bases at V and 2 bases at J; junction bases unmatched: 10. The CDR3 covers 17 residues.

This clonotype has just a few counts. The chain is built from TRBV11-2 and TRBJ2-3; D might be TRBD2 (5 bases). V lost 6 bases to trimming and J lost 2 bases, with 18 bases between them. The CDR3 has 16 residues. The germline V gene has CDR1 SGHAT and CDR2 FQNNGV. DNA for the CDR3: TGTGCCAGCAGTACAGTCCCGGGGTTTTTCACAGATACGCAGTATTTT. Translating gives CASSTVPGFFTDTQYF.

This clonotype was seen at least ten times. This chain joins TRBV7-2 and TRBJ1-2, with 10 bases matching TRBD1. The CDR3 is 14 amino acids. Germline lookup yields CDR1 SGHTA and CDR2 FQGNSA. The junction had 5 bases not matched to a gene; V was cut back by 4 bases and J by 6 bases. CDR3 region: CASSSGQGGHGYTF. DNA for the CDR3: TGTGCCAGCAGCTCTGGACAGGGGGGGCATGGCTACACCTTC.

This clonotype came up many times. The chain combines TRBV6-1 with TRBJ2-1; 9 bases are shared with TRBD2. V lost 5 bases and J lost 9; bases outside the gene matches: 8. Germline loops: CDR1 MNHNS, CDR2 SASEGT. There are 14 residues in the CDR3. The CDR3 loop is CASSSPGREGEQFF. CDR3 nucleotide sequence: TGTGCCAGCAGTTCCCCAGGGCGGGAGGGTGAGCAGTTCTTC.

The rearrangement joins TRBV4-3 to TRBJ2-7; D is unclear. CDR3 length: 17 amino acids. Trimming left V 0 bases short and J 2 bases short, with 17 bases between. Germline V lookup: CDR1 LGHNA, CDR2 YSLEER. CDR3 in DNA: TGCGCCAGCAGCCAAGAAAGTCTCGGCAGGTCTACCTACGAGCAGTACTTC. Translated: CASSQESLGRSTYEQYF.

A few counts support this clonotype. This sequence joins TRBV14 and TRBJ1-1; weak D call: TRBD1 (5 bases). CDR1 SGHDN and CDR2 FVKESK come from the germline V gene. V lost 4 bases and J 5 bases, leaving 14 bases between the germline ends. This CDR3 has 14 residues. Here the CDR3 DNA reads TGTGCCAGCAGCCTTTGGGAGGGGTGGACTGAAGCTTTCTTT. Protein sequence: CASSLWEGWTEAFF. The whole variable domain, remainder taken from reference TRBV14 and TRBJ1-1, is EAGVTQFPSHSVIEKGQTVTLRCDPISGHDNLYWYRRVMGKEIKFLLHFVKESKQDESGMPNNRFLAERTGGTYSTLKVQPAELEDSGVYFCASSLWEGWTEAFFGQGTRLTVV.

At least ten counts were recorded for this clonotype. J is TRBJ2-3 and V is TRBV11-2, with 7 bases identical to TRBD1. Germline CDR1 and CDR2: SGHAT and FQNNGV. The CDR3 is made up of 16 amino acids. V lost 6 bases to trimming and J lost 2 bases; unmatched junction nucleotides: 11. This CDR3 reads CASSWTGVMITDTQYF. CDR3 DNA: TGTGCCAGCAGTTGGACAGGCGTTATGATCACAGATACGCAGTATTTT.

As DNA, the CDR3 is TGTGCCAGCAGCTGGGGGGACAGGAACACTGAAGCTTTCTTT. It translates to CASSWGDRNTEAFF. This chain connects TRBV5-4 to TRBJ1-1; TRBD1 aligns across 7 bases. CDR1 and CDR2 from the germline V gene are SGHNT and YYREEE (reference sequence). V was clipped by 3 bases and J by 1 base; unmatched bases: 3. The CDR3 contains 14 residues.

The gene calls are TRBV11-2 and TRBJ2-2; TRBD1 matches 9 bases. The CDR3 is 14 residues long. V gave up 2 bases and J gave up 6 bases; unmatched junction bases: 1. Germline CDR1 SGHAT, CDR2 FQNNGV. The CDR3 bases are TGTGCCAGCAGCTTACGACAGGGGGCCGGGGAGCTGTTTTTT. Amino acid sequence: CASSLRQGAGELFF.

This clonotype was counted at least ten times. The chain recombines TRBV7-8 with TRBJ2-7; D call uncertain. The germline V and J ends were trimmed by 5 bases and 0 bases, with 11 bases remaining between them. Germline values: CDR1 SGHVS, CDR2 FQNEAQ. The CDR3 sequence is 14 residues long. The CDR3 region is CASSADWLSYEQYF. CDR3 DNA sequence: TGTGCCAGCAGCGCAGACTGGCTCTCCTACGAGCAGTACTTC.

This clonotype has at least ten counts. The genes are TRBV6-1 and TRBJ2-5; D is undetermined. Germline-derived CDR1 and CDR2 are MNHNS and SASEGT. This CDR3 is built from 13 residues. V was cut by 8 bases and J by 1 base, with 11 bases left in between. This CDR3 is CASARERQETQYF. Here the CDR3 DNA reads TGTGCCAGCGCTCGTGAACGCCAAGAGACCCAGTACTTC.

This clonotype was seen at least ten times. This sequence joins TRBV5-5 and TRBJ1-1; perhaps TRBD1 as D (6 bases). Trimming left V 0 bases short and J 8 bases short, with 14 bases between. This CDR3 has 14 amino acids. The germline V gene has CDR1 SGHKS and CDR2 YYEKEE (reference sequence). The CDR3 nucleotides read TGTGCCAGCAGCTTGGCGGGATCACAGGGCGAAGCTTTCTTT. This encodes CASSLAGSQGEAFF.

This clonotype was counted ten times or more. The chain recombines TRBV6-5 with TRBJ2-7; D not resolved. With 2 bases removed from V and 6 bases from J, the gap between germline ends came to 8 bases. The CDR3 is 12 amino acids. CDR1 is MNHEY, CDR2 SVGAGI, per germline. The CDR3 loop reads CASSYPSPEQYF. The CDR3 DNA follows: TGTGCCAGCAGTTACCCCAGTCCCGAGCAGTACTTC.

This clonotype showed up many times. The rearrangement links TRBV7-9 to TRBJ1-5; D ambiguous. Germline lookup yields CDR1 SEHNR and CDR2 FQNEAQ (reference sequence). CDR3 size: 13 residues. The V and J ends lost 5 bases and 3 bases respectively, with 8 bases between them. In nucleotides, the CDR3 is TGTGCCAGCAGCGCCGACACCAATCAGCCCCAGCATTTT. This gives the protein CASSADTNQPQHF.

This clonotype was recorded a few times. The chain joins TRBV6-2 or TRBV6-3 to TRBJ2-2; 10 positions match TRBD2. CDR1 is MNHEY and CDR2 is SVGEGT in the germline V gene. Trimming at V came to 2 bases and at J to 6 bases, leaving 6 bases not matched to a gene. The CDR3 runs to 16 residues. DNA for the CDR3: TGTGCCAGCAGTTACACACTAGCGGGAATCTCCGGGGAGCTGTTTTTT. It specifies CASSYTLAGISGELFF.

This clonotype occurred many times. The junction and the germline gene differ at one end; a read error may be behind it. V and J are TRBV7-7 and TRBJ2-1; D not resolved. CDR3 size: 12 residues. Germline V lookup: CDR1 SSHAT, CDR2 FNYEAQ (reference sequence). CDR3: CASSQDGFEQFF. In DNA, the CDR3 is TGTGCTAGCAGCCAGGATGGGTTTGAGCAGTTCTTC. The complete variable domain, with remaining parts taken from reference TRBV7-7 and TRBJ2-1, reads GAGVSQSPRYKVTKRGQDVTLRCDPISSHATLYWYQQALGQGPEFLTYFNYEAQPDKSGLPSDRFSAERPEGSISTLTIQRTEQRDSAMYRCASSQDGFEQFFGPGTRLTVL.